These T cell receptor beta chains were read from a single sample in a study of cytomegalovirus exposure and HLA in healthy donors. Sequencing used immunoSEQ multiplex PCR; TCRdb keeps in-frame clones, though not all of them. Among 110,000 or so clones listed, over 80% were seen once. Sequenced: PBMCs. The origin of the receptors is a man aged 30 to 39 in good health and CMV-seropositive. The CDR3 runs from the conserved cysteine through the conserved F or W.

TRBV7-9,TRBJ1-4,CASSLAREVEEKLFF
TRBV9,TRBJ2-7,CASSVVPGQGTGEQYF
TRBV7-9,TRBJ1-2,CASSLGNPYGYTF
TRBV2,TRBJ1-5,CASRQGASNQPQHF
TRBV5-1,TRBJ2-3,CASSLADTQYF
TRBV7-9,TRBJ2-1,CASSLGAGRLREQFF
TRBV13,TRBJ2-5,CASSSASQETQYF
TRBV9,TRBJ1-1,CASSHRDGEAFF
TRBV18,TRBJ2-7,CASSNNYEQYF
TRBV7-8,TRBJ2-7,CASTRDSTYEQYF